The present TCR beta chain was sequenced within a study of blood T cells in healthy people across ages. This clonotype was detected a few times. Primers used in a second PCR of about 7 to 12 cycles were a sample-barcoded 5' primer and a J-beta primer mix. TCRdb fed the 5' RACE reads into MiXCR, producing one record per CDR3 protein. Of more than 750,000 distinct CDR3 sequences listed, 25% to 35% were seen once; the top ten hold about a tenth. This CDR3 has 10 amino acids. The germline gives CDR1 DFQATT, CDR2 SNEGSKA (reference sequence). With 5 bases removed from V and 8 bases from J, the gap between germline ends came to 9 bases. This sample was also put to use in a study of T cells of mothers and their children.

The origin of this receptor is a woman aged 40 to 55 in good health. V usage is TRBV20-1 and J usage is TRBJ1-2, with D unclear. Input material: blood. The CDR3: CSAGIKGYTF. CDR3 coding DNA: TGCAGTGCTGGGATAAAAGGCTACACCTTC.